A selection of T cell receptor beta chains follows, all from one sample in a study of blood T cell repertoires in COVID-19. TCRdb's copy holds only in-frame clones and misses some; the assay was immunoSEQ multiplex PCR. The sample yields roughly 70,000 clones, approximately 75% seen once. The sample comprised peripheral blood. These receptors came from a woman aged 55-70 years with acute or convalescent COVID-19. The CDR3 runs from the conserved cysteine through the conserved F or W.

V,CDR3
TRBV19,CASSQLAGGVTEAFF
TRBV4-3,CASSQDLKGLGGYTF
TRBV5-1,CASSFQGAVNTEAFF
TRBV7-6,CASSSRGGGGTEAFF
TRBV11-2,CASSQDYYTDTQYF
TRBV3-1/TRBV3-2,CASSGDGDSGNTIYF
TRBV4-2,CASRLRTGIYDSPLHF
TRBV9,CASSVASWGKQGTQETQYF
TRBV7-7,CASSLESSGSYNEQFF
TRBV5-1,CASNQGANTGELFF
TRBV6-5,CASTVGGDRAQYF
TRBV11-2,CASSSRGASQETQYF
TRBV7-2,CASSPRNGQGLFF
TRBV27,CASSPKRQGDVYGYTF
TRBV15,CATSRDGGIGELFF
TRBV7-9,CASSLPRQTAAEAFF
TRBV10-2,CASSGLAGGPRGTQYF
TRBV5-1,CASSPLQGQNYEQYF
TRBV5-1,CASSTSGRTYEQYF
TRBV6-5,CASNVDSNTEAFF
TRBV29-1,CSVGTGGAGELFF
TRBV2,CATATGTF
TRBV7-9,CASSFGPGRQPQHF
TRBV27,CASSLSGLAGGLNEQFF
TRBV10-1,CASSERISVGVSNEQFF
TRBV10-1,CASGWTQETQYF
TRBV7-9,CASSSSQGDTQYF
TRBV11-2,CASSRSLRETGNTIYF
TRBV5-1,CASSLVTGGRSTEAFF
TRBV10-3,CAISSDYGYTF
TRBV19,CASSNRVEETQYF
TRBV23-1,CASSQSKTGTGELFF
TRBV24-1,CATQDGIGELFF
TRBV19,CASSTGQGGRFSNQPQHF
TRBV11-2,CASSVGQGRISGNTIYF
TRBV18,CASSPRRLGEIPFSGANVLTF
TRBV7-9,CASSLKESSYEQYF
TRBV7-3,CASSSVREETQYF
TRBV7-9,CASSLLNSPLHF
TRBV6-5,CATDRGPAGNTIYF
TRBV4-2,CASSQEGGYNEQFF
TRBV4-2,CASSPHGSSGNTIYF
TRBV7-2,CASSLGGVEQYF
TRBV7-9,CASSRGGSTGANVLTF
TRBV3-1/TRBV3-2,CASSLGQSNTIYF
TRBV7-9,CASSLHLAGAYNEQFF
TRBV24-1,CATSDPRGAYNEQFF
TRBV4-3,CASSRVWAGALTDTQYF
TRBV7-2,CASSPTGGRSGYTF
TRBV29-1,CSVDPPQTGNYNEQFF
TRBV5-4,CASSLSLAYEQYF